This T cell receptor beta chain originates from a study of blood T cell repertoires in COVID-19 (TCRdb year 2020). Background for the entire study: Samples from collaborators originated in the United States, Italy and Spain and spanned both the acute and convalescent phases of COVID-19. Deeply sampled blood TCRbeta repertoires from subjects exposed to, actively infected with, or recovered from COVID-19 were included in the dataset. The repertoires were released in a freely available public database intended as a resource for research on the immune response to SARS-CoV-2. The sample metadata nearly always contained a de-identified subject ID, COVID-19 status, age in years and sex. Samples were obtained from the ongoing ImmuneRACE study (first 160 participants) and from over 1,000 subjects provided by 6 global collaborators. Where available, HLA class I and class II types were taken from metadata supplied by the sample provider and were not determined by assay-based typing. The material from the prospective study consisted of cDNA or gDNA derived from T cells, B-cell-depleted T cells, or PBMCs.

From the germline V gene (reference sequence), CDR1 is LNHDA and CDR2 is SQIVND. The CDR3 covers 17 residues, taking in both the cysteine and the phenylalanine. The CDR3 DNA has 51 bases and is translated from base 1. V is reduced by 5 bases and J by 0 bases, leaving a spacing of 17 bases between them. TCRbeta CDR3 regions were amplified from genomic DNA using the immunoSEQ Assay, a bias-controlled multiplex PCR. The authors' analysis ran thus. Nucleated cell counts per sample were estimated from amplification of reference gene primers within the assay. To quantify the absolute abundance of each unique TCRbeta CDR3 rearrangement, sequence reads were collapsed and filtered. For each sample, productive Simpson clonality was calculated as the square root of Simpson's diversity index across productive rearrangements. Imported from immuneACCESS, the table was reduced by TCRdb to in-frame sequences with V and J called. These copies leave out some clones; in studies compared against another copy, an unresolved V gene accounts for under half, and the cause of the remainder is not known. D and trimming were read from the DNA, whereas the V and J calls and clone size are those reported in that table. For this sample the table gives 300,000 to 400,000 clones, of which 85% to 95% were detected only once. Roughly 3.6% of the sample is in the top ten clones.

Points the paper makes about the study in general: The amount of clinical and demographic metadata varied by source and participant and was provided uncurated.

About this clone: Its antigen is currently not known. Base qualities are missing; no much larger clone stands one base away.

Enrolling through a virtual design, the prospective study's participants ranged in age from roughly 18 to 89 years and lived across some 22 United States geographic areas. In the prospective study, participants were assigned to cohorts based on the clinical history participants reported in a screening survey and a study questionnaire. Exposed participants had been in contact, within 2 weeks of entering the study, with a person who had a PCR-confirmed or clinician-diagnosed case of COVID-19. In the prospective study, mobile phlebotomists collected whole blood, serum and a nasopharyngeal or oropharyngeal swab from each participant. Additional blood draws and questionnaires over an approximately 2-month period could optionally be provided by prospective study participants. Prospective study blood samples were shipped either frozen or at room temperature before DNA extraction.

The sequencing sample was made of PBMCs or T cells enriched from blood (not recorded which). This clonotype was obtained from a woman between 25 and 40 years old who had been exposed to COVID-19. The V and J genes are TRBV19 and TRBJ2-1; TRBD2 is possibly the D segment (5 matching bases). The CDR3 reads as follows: CASSYDYDYYSYNEQFF. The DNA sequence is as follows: TGTGCCAGTAGTTACGACTATGACTACTACTCCTACAATGAGCAGTTCTTC.